The TCR beta chain under discussion was sequenced for a study of cytomegalovirus exposure and HLA in healthy donors. Study-wide context: In a previous analysis, approximately 110 million unique TCR beta sequences were found from roughly 180 million T cells. Study observations and caveats: Near-uniform donor sequencing depth was presumed by presence/absence analyses. Several of the most significant clusters appeared, in a later analysis, to be linked to common viral pathogens.

Notes on this clone: Its antigen is not identified.

J lost 5 bases, V lost 3 bases, and 9 bases had no gene match. Germline V CDR1 and CDR2: KGHSH, LQKENI. The CDR3 covers 15 residues. The study ran its PCR with 60 Vbeta and 13 Jbeta primers. Sequencing used immunoSEQ multiplex PCR; TCRdb keeps in-frame clones, though not all of them. The sample contains about 180,000 clones, roughly 80% of which appear only once. Input material: PBMCs. V and J are TRBV18 and TRBJ1-2, with TRBD1 matching 7 bases. This sequence was found in a woman in her forties or fifties in good health and CMV-seronegative. The CDR3 DNA reads TGTGCCAGCTCACCCTCAAGTAACAGGGGATATGGCTACACCTTC. The encoded protein is CASSPSSNRGYGYTF.